This T cell receptor (beta chain) was sequenced during a study of Graves' ophthalmopathy and Graves' hyperthyroidism. Study as a whole: Peripheral blood samples were taken at initial diagnosis, before any treatment.

Study results and limitations: Also, most clonotypes expanded in the thyroid above 0.001 frequency appeared in blood.

Diagnosis was based on clinical symptoms, serum thyroxine, TRAb, thyroid ultrasound and orbital computed tomography. Amplified TCR beta CDR3 regions were obtained using RNA transcripts as template. HTBI-primed RT-PCR formed the first round, and a multiplex PCR formed the second. TCRdb fed the multiplex PCR reads into MiXCR, producing one record per CDR3 protein. The data show roughly 400,000 distinct CDR3 sequences, with approximately 17% seen just once and about 2.4% held by the top ten. The table lists this clonotype with many counts. Its antigen is still unknown. With 2 bases removed from V and 4 bases from J, the gap between germline ends came to 17 bases. The CDR3 is 16 amino acids. The germline CDR1 and CDR2 sequences are MNHEY and SVGAGI.

The chain has TRBV6-5 and TRBJ2-5; D may be TRBD2 (5 bases). The clonotype comes from an adult woman with stable Graves' hyperthyroidism. Specimen: peripheral blood. CDR3 bases: TGTGCCAGCAGTTACCAAGCTAGCAGTCTTGGAGAGACCCAGTACTTC. It specifies CASSYQASSLGETQYF.